These T cell receptor beta chains were read from a single sample in a study of identical twins. TCRdb re-analysed the 5' RACE reads in MiXCR, keeping a single row per CDR3 protein. The sample holds under 800,000 distinct CDR3 sequences, around 21% seen once. These sequences were also reported in another study, on T cells expressing NK-cell markers.

Material for sequencing was PBMCs. These TCRs come from a woman aged 18-30 years in good health. CDR3s include the opening cysteine and the closing phenylalanine or tryptophan. Each record gives: V gene, clone size, J gene, D gene, CDR3 protein, CDR3 DNA. A D gene is named only where the DNA matches it firmly. Clone sizes are given selectively: once, few, many, or a class where the clone is expanded.

v_gene: TRBV10-3; abundance: many; j_gene: TRBJ2-3; d_gene: TRBD2; CDR3aa: CAISSSGSTDTQYF; CDR3nt: TGTGCCATCAGTTCTAGCGGAAGCACAGATACGCAGTATTTT
v_gene: TRBV7-2; abundance: -; j_gene: TRBJ2-7; d_gene: -; CDR3aa: CASSSSSDLNPYEQYF; CDR3nt: TGTGCCAGCAGCTCCTCTAGCGACCTCAATCCCTACGAGCAGTACTTC
v_gene: TRBV12-3/TRBV12-4; abundance: -; j_gene: TRBJ2-7; d_gene: TRBD1; CDR3aa: CASSPQGQGFHEQYF; CDR3nt: TGTGCCAGCAGTCCCCAGGGACAGGGATTCCACGAGCAGTACTTC
v_gene: TRBV7-2; abundance: -; j_gene: TRBJ2-1; d_gene: TRBD2; CDR3aa: CASSFRAGGVNEQFF; CDR3nt: TGTGCCAGCAGCTTTCGCGCGGGGGGAGTGAATGAGCAGTTCTTC
v_gene: TRBV10-3; abundance: -; j_gene: TRBJ1-2; d_gene: TRBD1; CDR3aa: CAISESGQRQYGYTF; CDR3nt: TGTGCCATCAGTGAATCGGGACAGCGTCAATATGGCTACACCTTC
v_gene: TRBV5-1; abundance: -; j_gene: TRBJ2-5; d_gene: -; CDR3aa: CASSLGTPPAETQYF; CDR3nt: TGCGCCAGCAGCCTGGGGACTCCCCCGGCAGAGACCCAGTACTTC
v_gene: TRBV7-2; abundance: -; j_gene: TRBJ2-1; d_gene: -; CDR3aa: CASRRGSNEQFF; CDR3nt: TGTGCCAGCAGGAGGGGCAGCAATGAGCAGTTCTTC
v_gene: TRBV13; abundance: many; j_gene: TRBJ1-1; d_gene: TRBD1; CDR3aa: CASSSAGTGLLNTEAFF; CDR3nt: TGTGCCAGCAGCTCGGCCGGGACAGGGCTTTTGAACACTGAAGCTTTCTTT
v_gene: TRBV7-2; abundance: -; j_gene: TRBJ2-3; d_gene: -; CDR3aa: CASTPRRLTDTQYF; CDR3nt: TGTGCCAGCACCCCAAGGCGACTCACAGATACGCAGTATTTT
v_gene: TRBV3-1; abundance: few; j_gene: TRBJ2-2; d_gene: -; CDR3aa: CASSQDVATGELFF; CDR3nt: TGTGCCAGCAGCCAAGACGTAGCAACCGGGGAGCTGTTTTTT
v_gene: TRBV20-1; abundance: -; j_gene: TRBJ2-7; d_gene: -; CDR3aa: CSARRLAEQYF; CDR3nt: TGCAGTGCTAGGAGGCTCGCTGAGCAGTACTTC
v_gene: TRBV20-1; abundance: few; j_gene: TRBJ1-2; d_gene: TRBD1; CDR3aa: CSARVPGQPYGYTF; CDR3nt: TGCAGTGCTAGAGTTCCGGGACAGCCCTATGGCTACACCTTC
v_gene: TRBV25-1; abundance: -; j_gene: TRBJ2-7; d_gene: TRBD1; CDR3aa: CASSDTGGVYEQYF; CDR3nt: TGTGCCAGCAGTGACACAGGGGGAGTCTACGAGCAGTACTTC
v_gene: TRBV3-1; abundance: -; j_gene: TRBJ2-1; d_gene: -; CDR3aa: CASSQGGYSYNEQFF; CDR3nt: TGTGCCAGCAGCCAAGGCGGGTACTCCTACAATGAGCAGTTCTTC
v_gene: TRBV5-5; abundance: -; j_gene: TRBJ2-5; d_gene: -; CDR3aa: CASSLPAVETQYF; CDR3nt: TGTGCCAGCAGCTTGCCGGCGGTAGAGACCCAGTACTTC
v_gene: TRBV12-3/TRBV12-4; abundance: few; j_gene: TRBJ2-7; d_gene: -; CDR3aa: CASGFGSEQYF; CDR3nt: TGTGCCAGCGGATTCGGGTCCGAGCAGTACTTC
v_gene: TRBV20-1; abundance: -; j_gene: TRBJ2-7; d_gene: -; CDR3aa: CSAPGTEYYEQYF; CDR3nt: TGCAGTGCCCCCGGGACGGAATACTACGAGCAGTACTTC
v_gene: TRBV5-1; abundance: -; j_gene: TRBJ1-3; d_gene: -; CDR3aa: CASSLAVRSTIYF; CDR3nt: TGCGCCAGCAGCTTGGCCGTCAGGTCCACCATATATTTT
v_gene: TRBV19; abundance: few; j_gene: TRBJ1-6; d_gene: -; CDR3aa: CASSIMAGVTPLHF; CDR3nt: TGTGCCAGTAGTATTATGGCAGGGGTAACACCCCTCCACTTT
v_gene: TRBV12-3/TRBV12-4; abundance: -; j_gene: TRBJ2-7; d_gene: -; CDR3aa: CASSYGGPSEQYF; CDR3nt: TGTGCCAGCAGTTACGGGGGTCCCAGCGAGCAGTACTTC
v_gene: TRBV27; abundance: few; j_gene: TRBJ2-7; d_gene: -; CDR3aa: CASSLRWDYEQYF; CDR3nt: TGTGCCAGCAGTTTAAGGTGGGACTACGAGCAGTACTTC
v_gene: TRBV12-3/TRBV12-4; abundance: few; j_gene: TRBJ1-1; d_gene: -; CDR3aa: CASSFFGRSTEAFF; CDR3nt: TGTGCCAGCAGTTTTTTCGGGAGGAGCACTGAAGCTTTCTTT
v_gene: TRBV6-5; abundance: -; j_gene: TRBJ2-5; d_gene: TRBD2; CDR3aa: CASSYSLAGGLQETQYF; CDR3nt: TGTGCCAGCAGTTACTCGTTAGCGGGGGGGCTCCAAGAGACCCAGTACTTC
v_gene: TRBV29-1; abundance: few; j_gene: TRBJ2-7; d_gene: TRBD2; CDR3aa: CSVGREDEQYF; CDR3nt: TGCAGCGTTGGGCGGGAGGACGAGCAGTACTTC
v_gene: TRBV27; abundance: many; j_gene: TRBJ2-3; d_gene: -; CDR3aa: CASSSGWSTDTQYF; CDR3nt: TGTGCCAGCAGTAGTGGTTGGAGTACAGATACGCAGTATTTT
v_gene: TRBV10-2; abundance: many; j_gene: TRBJ1-6; d_gene: -; CDR3aa: CASNPQPGSPLHF; CDR3nt: TGCGCCAGCAATCCACAGCCGGGTTCACCCCTCCACTTT
v_gene: TRBV12-3/TRBV12-4; abundance: many; j_gene: TRBJ1-2; d_gene: -; CDR3aa: CASSLQSGAGGYTF; CDR3nt: TGTGCCAGCAGTTTACAATCGGGGGCCGGGGGCTACACCTTC
v_gene: TRBV4-1; abundance: -; j_gene: TRBJ1-2; d_gene: -; CDR3aa: CASSRGTRHGYTF; CDR3nt: TGCGCCAGCAGCCGCGGGACAAGGCATGGCTACACCTTC
v_gene: TRBV3-1; abundance: few; j_gene: TRBJ2-3; d_gene: -; CDR3aa: CASSQEGYRTDTQYF; CDR3nt: TGTGCCAGCAGCCAAGAGGGGTACCGGACAGATACGCAGTATTTT
v_gene: TRBV6-2/TRBV6-3; abundance: many; j_gene: TRBJ2-7; d_gene: TRBD2; CDR3aa: CASLRSGGRGHEQYF; CDR3nt: TGTGCCAGCCTTAGAAGTGGCGGGAGAGGACACGAGCAGTACTTC
v_gene: TRBV12-3/TRBV12-4; abundance: many; j_gene: TRBJ1-4; d_gene: -; CDR3aa: CASRDNEKLFF; CDR3nt: TGTGCCAGCAGGGATAATGAAAAACTGTTTTTT
v_gene: TRBV6-1; abundance: -; j_gene: TRBJ2-7; d_gene: TRBD1; CDR3aa: CASSPSGQGYYEQYF; CDR3nt: TGTGCCAGCTCCCCGTCGGGACAGGGGTACTACGAGCAGTACTTC
v_gene: TRBV15; abundance: many; j_gene: TRBJ2-3; d_gene: -; CDR3aa: CATSRVRAADTQYF; CDR3nt: TGTGCCACCAGCAGAGTTCGGGCAGCAGATACGCAGTATTTT
v_gene: TRBV20-1; abundance: few; j_gene: TRBJ2-7; d_gene: -; CDR3aa: CSARVRAGYEQYF; CDR3nt: TGCAGTGCTAGAGTGAGGGCCGGATACGAGCAGTACTTC
v_gene: TRBV5-5; abundance: -; j_gene: TRBJ2-7; d_gene: -; CDR3aa: CASSFGPGSGEQYF; CDR3nt: TGTGCCAGCAGCTTCGGACCAGGTAGTGGTGAGCAGTACTTC
v_gene: TRBV6-1; abundance: many; j_gene: TRBJ2-7; d_gene: TRBD2; CDR3aa: CASSPRTSGSKSYEQYF; CDR3nt: TGTGCCAGCAGTCCCCGGACTAGCGGGAGCAAGTCCTACGAGCAGTACTTC
v_gene: TRBV7-9; abundance: few; j_gene: TRBJ1-4; d_gene: -; CDR3aa: CASSWESNEKLFF; CDR3nt: TGTGCCAGCAGCTGGGAGAGTAATGAAAAACTGTTTTTT
v_gene: TRBV20-1; abundance: -; j_gene: TRBJ2-1; d_gene: -; CDR3aa: CSATGVSFNEQFF; CDR3nt: TGCAGCGCCACGGGGGTCAGCTTCAATGAGCAGTTCTTC
v_gene: TRBV7-2; abundance: -; j_gene: TRBJ2-3; d_gene: -; CDR3aa: CASSLDPSDTQYF; CDR3nt: TGTGCCAGCAGCTTAGACCCGTCAGATACGCAGTATTTT
v_gene: TRBV7-2; abundance: -; j_gene: TRBJ1-5; d_gene: -; CDR3aa: CASALGSNQPQHF; CDR3nt: TGTGCCAGCGCCCTGGGGTCCAATCAGCCCCAGCATTTT
v_gene: TRBV5-5; abundance: -; j_gene: TRBJ2-2; d_gene: TRBD1; CDR3aa: CASSPTSTGYTGELFF; CDR3nt: TGTGCCAGCAGCCCCACGTCGACAGGGTACACCGGGGAGCTGTTTTTT
v_gene: TRBV20-1; abundance: few; j_gene: TRBJ2-1; d_gene: -; CDR3aa: CSASYGYNEQFF; CDR3nt: TGCAGTGCTAGTTACGGCTACAATGAGCAGTTCTTC
v_gene: TRBV29-1; abundance: many; j_gene: TRBJ1-1; d_gene: -; CDR3aa: CSVVGRMNTEAFF; CDR3nt: TGCAGCGTCGTTGGACGCATGAACACTGAAGCTTTCTTT
v_gene: TRBV7-9; abundance: few; j_gene: TRBJ2-2; d_gene: TRBD1; CDR3aa: CASSLPGQGSTGELFF; CDR3nt: TGTGCCAGCAGCTTACCTGGACAGGGGAGCACCGGGGAGCTGTTTTTT
v_gene: TRBV7-2; abundance: many; j_gene: TRBJ1-5; d_gene: -; CDR3aa: CASSLSVQGRQPQHF; CDR3nt: TGTGCCAGCAGCTTAAGTGTGCAGGGGAGGCAGCCCCAGCATTTT
v_gene: TRBV6-2/TRBV6-3; abundance: -; j_gene: TRBJ2-1; d_gene: TRBD2; CDR3aa: CASRGLAPYNEQFF; CDR3nt: TGTGCCAGCAGAGGACTAGCTCCTTACAATGAGCAGTTCTTC
v_gene: TRBV10-3; abundance: few; j_gene: TRBJ2-7; d_gene: TRBD1; CDR3aa: CAISKGQGGDEQYF; CDR3nt: TGTGCCATCAGTAAGGGACAGGGGGGGGACGAGCAGTACTTC
v_gene: TRBV6-4; abundance: -; j_gene: TRBJ2-7; d_gene: -; CDR3aa: CASGTGVYSSYEQYF; CDR3nt: TGTGCCAGCGGGACGGGGGTATATTCGTCATACGAGCAGTACTTC
v_gene: TRBV6-5; abundance: few; j_gene: TRBJ2-5; d_gene: -; CDR3aa: CASSYYGQLEETQYF; CDR3nt: TGTGCCAGCAGTTATTATGGACAACTGGAGGAGACCCAGTACTTC
v_gene: TRBV12-3/TRBV12-4; abundance: -; j_gene: TRBJ2-1; d_gene: -; CDR3aa: CASSFLQDGHEQFF; CDR3nt: TGTGCCAGCAGTTTTCTCCAGGACGGCCATGAGCAGTTCTTC
v_gene: TRBV29-1; abundance: -; j_gene: TRBJ2-5; d_gene: -; CDR3aa: CSVAGLRETQYF; CDR3nt: TGCAGCGTTGCGGGCCTCCGAGAGACCCAGTACTTC
v_gene: TRBV5-1; abundance: few; j_gene: TRBJ2-1; d_gene: -; CDR3aa: CASSFAPGEQFF; CDR3nt: TGCGCCAGCAGCTTCGCCCCCGGGGAGCAGTTCTTC
v_gene: TRBV6-1; abundance: -; j_gene: TRBJ2-1; d_gene: -; CDR3aa: CASRRTVGPNEQFF; CDR3nt: TGTGCCAGCAGAAGGACAGTCGGCCCCAATGAGCAGTTCTTC
v_gene: TRBV7-6; abundance: few; j_gene: TRBJ1-1; d_gene: -; CDR3aa: CASSPMGQNTEAFF; CDR3nt: TGTGCCAGCAGCCCAATGGGCCAGAACACTGAAGCTTTCTTT
v_gene: TRBV5-1; abundance: many; j_gene: TRBJ1-4; d_gene: -; CDR3aa: CASRPAQGGKLFF; CDR3nt: TGCGCCAGCAGGCCCGCACAGGGCGGAAAACTGTTTTTT
v_gene: TRBV20-1; abundance: few; j_gene: TRBJ2-6; d_gene: -; CDR3aa: CSATLAGYGANVLTF; CDR3nt: TGCAGTGCTACTCTCGCAGGGTATGGGGCCAACGTCCTGACTTTC
v_gene: TRBV3-1; abundance: -; j_gene: TRBJ2-3; d_gene: -; CDR3aa: CASSQIPQDTQYF; CDR3nt: TGTGCCAGCAGTCAAATCCCCCAGGATACGCAGTATTTT
v_gene: TRBV29-1; abundance: -; j_gene: TRBJ1-2; d_gene: TRBD1; CDR3aa: CSVETGGYGYTF; CDR3nt: TGCAGCGTTGAGACAGGGGGATATGGCTACACCTTC